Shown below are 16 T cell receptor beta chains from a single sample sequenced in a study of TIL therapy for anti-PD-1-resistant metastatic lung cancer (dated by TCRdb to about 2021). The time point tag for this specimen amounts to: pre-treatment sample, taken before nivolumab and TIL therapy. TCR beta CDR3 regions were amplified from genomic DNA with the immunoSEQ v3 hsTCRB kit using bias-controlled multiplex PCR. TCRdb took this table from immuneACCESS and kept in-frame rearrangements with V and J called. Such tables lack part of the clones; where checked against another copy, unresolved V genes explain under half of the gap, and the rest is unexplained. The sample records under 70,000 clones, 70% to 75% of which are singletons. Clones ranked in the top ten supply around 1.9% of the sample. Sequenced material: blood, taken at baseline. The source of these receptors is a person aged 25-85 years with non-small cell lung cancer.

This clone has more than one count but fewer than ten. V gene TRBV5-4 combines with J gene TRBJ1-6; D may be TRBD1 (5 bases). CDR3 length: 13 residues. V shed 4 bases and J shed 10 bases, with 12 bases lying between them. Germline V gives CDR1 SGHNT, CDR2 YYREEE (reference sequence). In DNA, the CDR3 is TGTGCCAGCAGCGGAGGTTGGGGCTCACCCCTCCACTTT. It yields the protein CASSGGWGSPLHF.

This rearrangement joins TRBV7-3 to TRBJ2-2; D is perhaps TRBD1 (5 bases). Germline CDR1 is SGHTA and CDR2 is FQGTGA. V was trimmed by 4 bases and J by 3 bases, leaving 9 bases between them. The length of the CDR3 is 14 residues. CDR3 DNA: TGTGCCAGCAGCTCCCAAGGGGACACCGGGGAGCTGTTTTTT. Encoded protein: CASSSQGDTGELFF.

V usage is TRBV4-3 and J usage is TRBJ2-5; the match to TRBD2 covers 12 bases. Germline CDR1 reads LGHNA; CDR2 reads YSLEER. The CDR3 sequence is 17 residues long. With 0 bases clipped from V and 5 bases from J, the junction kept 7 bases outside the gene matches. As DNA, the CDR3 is TGCGCCAGCAGCCAAGATCCTAGCGGGGGGGCTAGGGAGACCCAGTACTTC. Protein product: CASSQDPSGGARETQYF.

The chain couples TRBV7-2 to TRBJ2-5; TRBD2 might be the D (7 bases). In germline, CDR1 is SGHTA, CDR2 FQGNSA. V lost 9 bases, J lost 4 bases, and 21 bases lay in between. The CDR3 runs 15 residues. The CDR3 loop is CASSPGGAQGETQYF. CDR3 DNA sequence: TGTGCCAGTTCCCCTGGGGGGGCGCAGGGAGAGACCCAGTACTTC.

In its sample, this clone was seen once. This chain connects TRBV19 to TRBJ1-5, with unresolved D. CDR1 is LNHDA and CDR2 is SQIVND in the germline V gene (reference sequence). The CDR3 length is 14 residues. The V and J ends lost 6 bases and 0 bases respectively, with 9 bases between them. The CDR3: CASSKDYSNQPQHF. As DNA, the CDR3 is TGTGCCAGTAGCAAGGACTATAGCAATCAGCCCCAGCATTTT.

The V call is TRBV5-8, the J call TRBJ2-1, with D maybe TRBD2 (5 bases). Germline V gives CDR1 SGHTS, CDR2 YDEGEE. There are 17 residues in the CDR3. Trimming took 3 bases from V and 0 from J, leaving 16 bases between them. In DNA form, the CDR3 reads TGTGCCAGCAGCTCAATCGCTGGAGCGGACTCCTACAATGAGCAGTTCTTC. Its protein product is CASSSIAGADSYNEQFF.

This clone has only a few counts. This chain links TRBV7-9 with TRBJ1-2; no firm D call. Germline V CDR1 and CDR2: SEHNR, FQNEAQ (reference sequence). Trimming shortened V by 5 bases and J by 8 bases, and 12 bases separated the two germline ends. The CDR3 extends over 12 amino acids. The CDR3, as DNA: TGTGCCAGCAGCCCTTCCCTTGGAGGCTACACCTTC. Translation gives CASSPSLGGYTF.

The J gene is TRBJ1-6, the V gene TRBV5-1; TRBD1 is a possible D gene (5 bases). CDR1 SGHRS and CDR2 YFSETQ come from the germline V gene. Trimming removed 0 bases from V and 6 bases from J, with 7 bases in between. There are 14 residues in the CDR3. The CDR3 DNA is TGCGCCAGCAGCTTGGGGGGACTTAATTCACCCCTCCACTTT. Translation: CASSLGGLNSPLHF.

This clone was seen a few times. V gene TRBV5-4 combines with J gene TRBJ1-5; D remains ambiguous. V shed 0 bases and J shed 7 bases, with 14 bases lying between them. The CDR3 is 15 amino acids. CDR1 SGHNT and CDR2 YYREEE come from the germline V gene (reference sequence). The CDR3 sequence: CASSLDRGSTQPQHF. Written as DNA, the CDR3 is TGTGCCAGCAGCTTGGATCGGGGATCAACGCAGCCCCAGCATTTT.

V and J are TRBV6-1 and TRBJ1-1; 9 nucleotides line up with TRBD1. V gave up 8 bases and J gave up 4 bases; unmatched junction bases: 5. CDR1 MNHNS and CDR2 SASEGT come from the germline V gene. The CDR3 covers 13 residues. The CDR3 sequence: CASHGQGFTEAFF. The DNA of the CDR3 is TGTGCCAGCCATGGACAGGGGTTCACTGAAGCTTTCTTT.

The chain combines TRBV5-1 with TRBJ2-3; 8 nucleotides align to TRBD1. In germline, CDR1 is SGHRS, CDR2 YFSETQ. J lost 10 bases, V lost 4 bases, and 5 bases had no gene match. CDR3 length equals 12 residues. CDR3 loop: CASSNTGGAQYF. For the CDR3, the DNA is TGCGCCAGCAGCAACACAGGGGGAGCGCAGTATTTT.

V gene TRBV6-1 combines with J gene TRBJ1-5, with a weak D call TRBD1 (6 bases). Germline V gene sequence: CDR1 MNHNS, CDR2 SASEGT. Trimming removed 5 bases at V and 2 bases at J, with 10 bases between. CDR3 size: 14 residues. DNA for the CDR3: TGTGCCAGCAGTCTAAACAGGGGCAATCAGCCCCAGCATTTT. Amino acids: CASSLNRGNQPQHF.

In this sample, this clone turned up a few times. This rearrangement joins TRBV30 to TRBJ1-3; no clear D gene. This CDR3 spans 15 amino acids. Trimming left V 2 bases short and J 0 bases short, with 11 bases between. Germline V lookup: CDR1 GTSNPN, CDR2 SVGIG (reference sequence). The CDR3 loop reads CAWSLLVFSGNTIYF. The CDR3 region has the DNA TGTGCCTGGAGTTTGTTGGTTTTCTCTGGAAACACCATATATTTT.

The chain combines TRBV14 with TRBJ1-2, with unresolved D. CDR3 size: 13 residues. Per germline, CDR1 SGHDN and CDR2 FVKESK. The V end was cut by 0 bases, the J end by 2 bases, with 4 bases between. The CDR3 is CASSQDRNYGYTF. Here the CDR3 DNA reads TGTGCCAGCAGCCAAGACAGGAACTATGGCTACACCTTC.

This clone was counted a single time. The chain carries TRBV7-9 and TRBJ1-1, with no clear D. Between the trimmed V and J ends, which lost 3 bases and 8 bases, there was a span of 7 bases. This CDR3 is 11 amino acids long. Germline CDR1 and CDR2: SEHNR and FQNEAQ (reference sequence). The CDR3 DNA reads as TGTGCCAGCAGCTTTCGACTCGAAGCTTTCTTT. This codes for CASSFRLEAFF.

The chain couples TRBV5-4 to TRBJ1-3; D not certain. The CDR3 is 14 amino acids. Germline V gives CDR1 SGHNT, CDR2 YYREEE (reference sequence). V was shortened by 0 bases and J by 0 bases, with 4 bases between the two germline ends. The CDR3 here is CASSLGDSGNTIYF. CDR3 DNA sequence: TGTGCCAGCAGCTTGGGCGACTCTGGAAACACCATATATTTT. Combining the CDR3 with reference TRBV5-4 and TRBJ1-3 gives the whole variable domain ETGVTQSPTHLIKTRGQQVTLRCSSQSGHNTVSWYQQALGQGPQFIFQYYREEENGRGNFPPRFSGLQFPNYSSELNVNALELDDSALYLCASSLGDSGNTIYFGEGSWLTVV.